Listed below are T cell receptor beta chains from one sample, sequenced in a study of blood T cell repertoires in COVID-19. Assay: immunoSEQ multiplex PCR; the TCRdb copy retains only in-frame clones and omits some. The profile shows roughly 200,000 clones, 70% to 90% of them singletons. The specimen sequenced was peripheral blood. Receptors were obtained from a man in his 60s with active or convalescent COVID-19. Each CDR3 is given with its conserved first and last residue. The D gene is left open where the match is weak. Where a row states a size, it is once, few, many or the class of an expanded clone; other rows omit it.

TRBJ2-2,NA,NA,TRBV18,TGTGCCAGCTCACCACCATCCTACACCGGGGAGCTGTTTTTT,CASSPPSYTGELFF
TRBJ2-5,NA,NA,TRBV7-9,TGTGCCAGCAGCACCCCAGGTGACCAGTACTTC,CASSTPGDQYF
TRBJ2-1,TRBD1,once,TRBV4-2,TGTGCCAGCAAGGGGGCCGGTGACAGCGACAATGAGCAGTTCTTC,CASKGAGDSDNEQFF
TRBJ2-7,TRBD1,NA,TRBV5-6,TGTGCCAGCAGCTATACCGGGACAGGGCTCTACGAGCAGTACTTC,CASSYTGTGLYEQYF
TRBJ2-3,TRBD2,NA,TRBV3-1/TRBV3-2,TGTGCCAGCAGAGAGACTAGCGGGGGGGCCAAGACAGATACGCAGTATTTT,CASRETSGGAKTDTQYF
TRBJ2-1,TRBD1,NA,TRBV6-1,TGTGCCAGCAGTGAGTCAAGGACAGGGAATGAGCAGTTCTTC,CASSESRTGNEQFF
TRBJ2-1,TRBD2,NA,TRBV7-2,TGTGCCAGCAGCTCGCGGACTAGCGGGTATCGGAATGAGCAGTTCTTC,CASSSRTSGYRNEQFF
TRBJ1-1,NA,NA,TRBV2,TGTGCCAGCAGAGCAAACACTGAAGCTTTCTTT,CASRANTEAFF
TRBJ1-1,NA,NA,TRBV10-2,TGCGCCAGCATGGTAGACAGGAACACTGAAGCTTTCTTT,CASMVDRNTEAFF
TRBJ2-5,TRBD1,NA,TRBV5-1,TGCGCCAGCAGCTCCCGCCAGGGGGTAGGGGAGACCCAGTACTTC,CASSSRQGVGETQYF
TRBJ1-5,NA,NA,TRBV10-3,TGTGCCATCAGTGAGGAGGGCAATCAGCCCCAGCATTTT,CAISEEGNQPQHF
TRBJ2-2,TRBD1,NA,TRBV5-1,TGCGCCAGCAGACGGACAGGGGAGAACACCGGGGAGCTGTTTTTT,CASRRTGENTGELFF
TRBJ2-5,NA,NA,TRBV5-1,TGCGCCAGCAGCTTGCCACTGCCAAACCAAGAGACCCAGTACTTC,CASSLPLPNQETQYF
TRBJ1-3,TRBD1,NA,TRBV6-5,TGTGCCAGTACGGACAGGGGAAACACCATATATTTT,CASTDRGNTIYF
TRBJ1-5,NA,NA,TRBV19,TGTGCCAGTAGTCCCCGCCGGGGTCCGGGGCAGCCCCAGCATTTT,CASSPRRGPGQPQHF
TRBJ1-5,NA,NA,TRBV19,TGTGCCAGTAGTATAGGGCGGGCGGGGGGCAAGGGCAATCAGCCCCAGCATTTT,CASSIGRAGGKGNQPQHF
TRBJ2-7,NA,few,TRBV4-2,TGTGCCAGCAGCCAAGATGTCAGGGTCCACGAGCAGTACTTC,CASSQDVRVHEQYF